A single sample gave rise to the 5 T cell receptor beta chains below, sequenced in a study of blood T cell repertoires in COVID-19. Profiled with immunoSEQ multiplex PCR; TCRdb holds only in-frame clones, not every one. Of under 85,000 clones in the sample, around nine tenths are singletons; the top ten hold over 4%. The sequenced sample consisted of peripheral blood. Receptors originate from a woman aged 80 or over with active or convalescent COVID-19.

The CDR3 sequence is CASSISRTSGRAVTGELFF. DNA of the CDR3: TGTGCCAGTAGTATTAGTCGGACTAGCGGGAGGGCGGTCACCGGGGAGCTGTTTTTT. The V call is TRBV19, the J call TRBJ2-2, with TRBD2 identical over 15 bases. This CDR3 region has 19 residues. Germline CDR1 LNHDA, CDR2 SQIVND (reference sequence). J lost 4 bases, V lost 3 bases, and 9 bases had no gene match. Supplemented by reference TRBV19 and TRBJ2-2, the full variable domain reads DGGITQSPKYLFRKEGQNVTLSCEQNLNHDAMYWYRQDPGQGLRLIYYSQIVNDFQKGDIAEGYSVSREKKESFPLTVTSAQKNPTAFYLCASSISRTSGRAVTGELFFGEGSRLTVL.

The chain links TRBV24-1 to TRBJ2-3; D might be TRBD1 (5 bases). This CDR3 has 16 amino acids. The V and J ends lost 5 bases and 0 bases respectively, with 14 bases between them. The germline V gene has CDR1 KGHDR and CDR2 SFDVKD. The CDR3 coding sequence is TGTGCCACCAGTGGGGTCCAGGGTGGAAGCACAGATACGCAGTATTTT. It is translated as CATSGVQGGSTDTQYF.

This sequence joins TRBV5-5 and TRBJ2-5, with 7 positions matching TRBD1. The CDR3 runs to 14 residues. Germline V gives CDR1 SGHKS, CDR2 YYEKEE (reference sequence). J was trimmed by 5 bases and V by 5 bases; bases with no gene match: 9. The DNA for the CDR3 is TGTGCCAGCAGACTGGGACAGCTCTCGGAGACCCAGTACTTC. Protein sequence: CASRLGQLSETQYF.

This chain connects TRBV5-6 to TRBJ2-7; D possibly corresponds to TRBD1 (5 bases). The CDR3 is 13 residues long. Germline V lookup: CDR1 SGHDT, CDR2 YYEEEE. V shed 4 bases and J shed 12 bases, with 20 bases lying between them. CDR3 bases: TGTGCCAGCAGCGTGGTGACAGCCCCCTTTACGTACTTC. Protein: CASSVVTAPFTYF.

The rearrangement uses TRBV27 and TRBJ2-7; D perhaps matches TRBD1 (6 bases). Trimming shortened V by 2 bases and J by 2 bases, and 10 bases separated the two germline ends. This CDR3 has 14 residues. CDR1 MNHEY and CDR2 SMNVEV come from the germline V gene (reference sequence). CDR3 coding DNA: TGTGCCAGCAGTTTACCCGACAGGACCTACGAGCAGTACTTC. Amino acid sequence: CASSLPDRTYEQYF.